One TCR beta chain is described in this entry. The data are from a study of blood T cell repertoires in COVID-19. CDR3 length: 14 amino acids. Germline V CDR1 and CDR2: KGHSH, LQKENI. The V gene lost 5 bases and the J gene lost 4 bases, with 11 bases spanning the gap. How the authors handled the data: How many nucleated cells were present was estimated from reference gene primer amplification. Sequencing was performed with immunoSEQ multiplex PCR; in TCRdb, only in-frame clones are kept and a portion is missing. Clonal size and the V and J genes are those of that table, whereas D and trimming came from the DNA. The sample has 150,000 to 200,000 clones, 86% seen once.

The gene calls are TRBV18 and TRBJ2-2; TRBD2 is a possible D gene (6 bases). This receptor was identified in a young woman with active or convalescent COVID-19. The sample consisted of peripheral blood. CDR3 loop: CASSTTSRTGELFF. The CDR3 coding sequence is TGTGCCAGCTCAACGACTAGTCGCACCGGGGAGCTGTTTTTT.